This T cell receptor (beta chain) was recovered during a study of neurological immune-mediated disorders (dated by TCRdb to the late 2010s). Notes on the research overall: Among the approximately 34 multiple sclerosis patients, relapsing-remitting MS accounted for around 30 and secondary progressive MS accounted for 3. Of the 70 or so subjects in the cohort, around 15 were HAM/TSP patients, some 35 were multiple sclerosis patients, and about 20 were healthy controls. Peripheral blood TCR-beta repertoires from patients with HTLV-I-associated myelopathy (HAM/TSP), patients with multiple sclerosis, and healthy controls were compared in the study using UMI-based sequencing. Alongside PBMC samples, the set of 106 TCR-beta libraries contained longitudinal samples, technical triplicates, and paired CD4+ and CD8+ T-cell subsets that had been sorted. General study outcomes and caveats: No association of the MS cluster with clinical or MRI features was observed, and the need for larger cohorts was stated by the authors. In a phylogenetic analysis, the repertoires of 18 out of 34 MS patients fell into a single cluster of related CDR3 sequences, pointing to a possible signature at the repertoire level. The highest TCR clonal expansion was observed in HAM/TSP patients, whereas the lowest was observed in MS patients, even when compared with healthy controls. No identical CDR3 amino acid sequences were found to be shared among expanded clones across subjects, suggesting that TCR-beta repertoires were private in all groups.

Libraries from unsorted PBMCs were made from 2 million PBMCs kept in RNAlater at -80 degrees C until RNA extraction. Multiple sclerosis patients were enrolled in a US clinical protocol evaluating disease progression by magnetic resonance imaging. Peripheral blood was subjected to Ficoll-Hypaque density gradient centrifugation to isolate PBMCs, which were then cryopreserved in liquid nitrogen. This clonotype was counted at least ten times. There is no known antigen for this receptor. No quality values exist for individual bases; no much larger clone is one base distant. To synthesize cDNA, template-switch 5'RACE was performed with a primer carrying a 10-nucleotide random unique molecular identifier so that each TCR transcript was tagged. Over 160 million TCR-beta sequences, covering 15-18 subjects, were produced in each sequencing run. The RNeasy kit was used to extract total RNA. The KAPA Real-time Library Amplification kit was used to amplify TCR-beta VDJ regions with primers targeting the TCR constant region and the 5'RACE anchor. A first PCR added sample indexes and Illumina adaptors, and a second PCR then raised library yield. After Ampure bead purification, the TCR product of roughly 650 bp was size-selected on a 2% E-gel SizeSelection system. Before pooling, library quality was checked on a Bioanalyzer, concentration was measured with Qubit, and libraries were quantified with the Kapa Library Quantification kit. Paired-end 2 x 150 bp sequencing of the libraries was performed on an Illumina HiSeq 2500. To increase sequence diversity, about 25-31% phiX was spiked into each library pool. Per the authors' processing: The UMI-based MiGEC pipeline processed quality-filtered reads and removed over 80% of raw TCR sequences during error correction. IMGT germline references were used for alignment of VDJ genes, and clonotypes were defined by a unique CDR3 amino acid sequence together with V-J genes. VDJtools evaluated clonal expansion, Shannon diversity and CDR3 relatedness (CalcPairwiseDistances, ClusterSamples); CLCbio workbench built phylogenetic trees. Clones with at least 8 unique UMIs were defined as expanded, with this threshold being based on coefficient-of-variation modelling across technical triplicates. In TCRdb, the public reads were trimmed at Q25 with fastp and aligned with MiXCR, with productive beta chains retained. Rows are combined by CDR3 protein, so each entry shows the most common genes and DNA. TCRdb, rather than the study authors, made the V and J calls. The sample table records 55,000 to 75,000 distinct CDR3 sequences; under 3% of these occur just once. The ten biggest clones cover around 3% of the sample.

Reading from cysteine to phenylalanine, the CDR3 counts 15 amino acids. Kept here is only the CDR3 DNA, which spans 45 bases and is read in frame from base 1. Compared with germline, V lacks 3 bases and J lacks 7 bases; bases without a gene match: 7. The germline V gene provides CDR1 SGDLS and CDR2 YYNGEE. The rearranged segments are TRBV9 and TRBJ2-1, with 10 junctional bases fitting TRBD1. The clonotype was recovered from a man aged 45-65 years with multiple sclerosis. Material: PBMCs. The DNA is TGTGCCAGCAGCGCCCGGGACAGGGGATTAAATGAGCAGTTCTTC. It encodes CASSARDRGLNEQFF.